One sample yielded the 15 T cell receptor beta chains listed below, sequenced in a study of blood T cells in healthy people across ages. Sample-barcoded 5' priming and a J-beta primer mix drove a second PCR of about 7 to 11 cycles. MiXCR, run by TCRdb on the 5' RACE reads, gives a single entry per CDR3 protein. The sample lists about 940,000 distinct CDR3 sequences; about 48% were seen once. Sequenced sample: blood. The receptors come from a young man in good health.

This clonotype appeared once. The chain carries TRBV10-1 and TRBJ2-3, with 8 bases identical to TRBD1. This CDR3 region has 17 residues. Germline CDR1 reads WNHNN; CDR2 reads SYGVQD (reference sequence). J gave up 2 bases and V 5 bases, and 12 bases lay outside the gene matches. CDR3 loop: CASSSTSGTGLTDTQYF. The CDR3 bases are TGCGCCAGCAGTTCGACGTCCGGGACAGGACTCACAGATACGCAGTATTTT.

This sequence joins TRBV4-3 and TRBJ2-1; D might be TRBD1 or TRBD2, each matching 6 bases. The germline V gene encodes CDR1 LGHNA and CDR2 YSLEER. The V and J ends lost 0 bases and 10 bases respectively, with 13 bases between them. The CDR3 covers 14 residues. In DNA form, the CDR3 reads TGCGCCAGCAGCCAAGATCGGGGGCCTTACGAGCAGTTCTTC. Residues: CASSQDRGPYEQFF.

This sequence joins TRBV7-9 and TRBJ1-2; no reliable D call. This CDR3 is 15 amino acids long. Trimming took off 4 bases at V and 3 bases at J, with 15 bases between the two ends. CDR1 and CDR2 from the germline V gene are SEHNR and FQNEAQ (reference sequence). The CDR3 loop is CASSSAPGSHYGYTF. DNA of the CDR3: TGTGCCAGCAGCTCGGCCCCGGGCAGCCACTATGGCTACACCTTC.

This clonotype was seen repeatedly, ten times or more. V and J are TRBV20-1 and TRBJ2-7, with D uncertain. This CDR3 comprises 15 residues. The ends were cut back, 0 bases at V and 0 bases at J, with 12 bases in the middle. Germline V gene data show CDR1 as DFQATT and CDR2 as SNEGSKA (reference sequence). The CDR3 DNA reads as TGCAGTGCTAGAGATCGGGCGGCTGGCTCCTACGAGCAGTACTTC. Translation: CSARDRAAGSYEQYF.

This clonotype has a single count. This chain connects TRBV7-2 to TRBJ1-2; 8 bases are shared with TRBD1. Germline V gene data show CDR1 as SGHTA and CDR2 as FQGNSA. This CDR3 is 15 amino acids long. Trimming at V came to 2 bases and at J to 2 bases, leaving 4 bases not matched to a gene. CDR3 sequence reads: CASSLSWTGNYGYTF. In nucleotides, the CDR3 is TGTGCCAGCAGCTTATCTTGGACAGGGAACTATGGCTACACCTTC.

This clonotype came up many times. The genes are TRBV10-3 and TRBJ2-4, with 7 bases aligning to TRBD1. Per germline, CDR1 ENHRY and CDR2 SYGVKD. V shed 6 bases, J shed 0 bases, and the junction held 5 bases outside the gene matches. This CDR3 spans 15 amino acids. The CDR3 nucleotides are TGTGCCATCAGCCCGGGACAGCTAGCCAAAAACATTCAGTACTTC. Its translation: CAISPGQLAKNIQYF.

This clonotype was seen just once. The chain carries TRBV3-1 and TRBJ1-6; 8 bases are shared with TRBD1. This CDR3 is 15 amino acids long. Germline lookup yields CDR1 LGHDT and CDR2 YNNKEL (reference sequence). The V segment lost 4 bases and the J segment 9 bases; nucleotides outside the gene matches: 8. The CDR3 here is CASSPTGTGRSPLHF. The CDR3 DNA is TGTGCCAGCAGCCCTACCGGGACAGGTCGTTCACCCCTCCACTTT.

The sample holds a few counts of this clonotype. For the CDR3, the DNA is TGTGCCATCAGTGAGACCGGGACAAGCCCGGGAGAGACCCAGTACTTC. Amino acids: CAISETGTSPGETQYF. V is TRBV10-3 and J is TRBJ2-7; a possible D gene is TRBD1 (6 bases). The better agreement between TRBJ2-5 and the DNA end casts doubt on the J call. The germline gives CDR1 ENHRY, CDR2 SYGVKD. This CDR3 is built from 16 residues.

This clonotype was detected a few times. The chain couples TRBV27 to TRBJ2-6, with 7 positions matching TRBD2. From germline, CDR1 is MNHEY and CDR2 SMNVEV (reference sequence). Unmatched junction bases numbered 5, after V lost 3 bases and J lost 0 bases. This CDR3 comprises 17 residues. The CDR3 sequence: CASSFGGGSSGANVLTF. CDR3 nucleotides: TGTGCCAGCAGTTTTGGGGGGGGGTCCTCTGGGGCCAACGTCCTGACTTTC. Combining the CDR3 with reference TRBV27 and TRBJ2-6 gives the whole variable domain EAQVTQNPRYLITVTGKKLTVTCSQNMNHEYMSWYRQDPGLGLRQIYYSMNVEVTDKGDVPEGYKVSRKEKRNFPLILESPSPNQTSLYFCASSFGGGSSGANVLTFGAGSRLTVL.

This clonotype was recorded at least ten times. This rearrangement joins TRBV12-3 or TRBV12-4 to TRBJ1-1; D gene uncertain. V was clipped by 7 bases and J by 8 bases, with 11 bases between them. There are 11 residues in the CDR3. The CDR3 sequence: CASTLEREAFF. The CDR3 DNA is TGTGCCAGCACTCTGGAGCGAGAAGCTTTCTTT.

The chain joins TRBV20-1 to TRBJ2-3; D call uncertain. Between the trimmed V and J ends, which lost 5 bases and 9 bases, there was a span of 6 bases. The CDR3 has 9 amino acids. Germline CDR1 DFQATT, CDR2 SNEGSKA (reference sequence). CDR3 protein: CSAGPTQYF. Written as DNA, the CDR3 is TGCAGTGCTGGCCCGACGCAGTATTTT.

V and J are TRBV13 and TRBJ1-2, with D possibly TRBD1 on 6 matching bases. In germline, CDR1 is PRHDT, CDR2 FYEKMQ (reference sequence). This CDR3 is 14 amino acids long. The V and J ends lost 2 bases and 7 bases respectively, with 14 bases between them. The CDR3 spells CASSLRWGAFGYTF. The CDR3 DNA sequence: TGTGCCAGCAGCTTACGGTGGGGGGCGTTTGGCTACACCTTC.

This clonotype was seen more than once but under ten times. CDR3: CASSLDVAGSNQPQHF. The CDR3 nucleotides are TGCGCCAGCAGCTTGGATGTGGCTGGAAGCAATCAGCCCCAGCATTTT. V gene TRBV5-1 combines with J gene TRBJ1-5, with D uncertain. Deletions cut 0 bases from V and 1 base from J, with 11 bases between. Germline V gene sequence: CDR1 SGHRS, CDR2 YFSETQ. There are 16 residues in the CDR3. Variable domain in full (rest from reference TRBV5-1 and TRBJ1-5): KAGVTQTPRYLIKTRGQQVTLSCSPISGHRSVSWYQQTPGQGLQFLFEYFSETQRNKGNFPGRFSGRQFSNSRSEMNVSTLELGDSALYLCASSLDVAGSNQPQHFGDGTRLSIL.

This clonotype showed up just a few times. The J gene is TRBJ2-7, the V gene TRBV4-2, with a weak D call TRBD1 (6 bases). Trimming removed 1 base from V and 5 bases from J, with 21 bases in between. Per the germline V gene, CDR1 is LGHNA and CDR2 is YNFKEQ. The CDR3 length is 17 residues. The DNA of the CDR3 is TGTGCCAGCAGCCAAGTCCGGGACACCCGAAGTCCCGACGAGCAGTACTTC. It translates to CASSQVRDTRSPDEQYF.

The V gene is TRBV4-2, the J gene TRBJ2-3; 13 nucleotides agree with TRBD2. Germline V gene sequence: CDR1 LGHNA, CDR2 YNFKEQ. The CDR3 sequence is 19 residues long. With V trimmed by 3 bases and J by 2 bases, 11 bases remained unmatched. CDR3 in amino acids: CASSHPGTSGATDTDTQYF. CDR3 DNA sequence: TGTGCCAGCAGCCACCCTGGGACTAGCGGGGCCACTGACACAGATACGCAGTATTTT.